These T cell receptor beta chains were read from a single sample in a study of blood T cell repertoires in COVID-19. TCRdb's table, derived via immunoSEQ multiplex PCR, lists solely in-frame clones and lacks some. The sample has about 320,000 clones; roughly 85% are singletons. Material for sequencing was PBMCs or T cells enriched from blood (not recorded which). These receptors were taken from a woman aged 25 to 39 who had been exposed to COVID-19. Each CDR3 is given with its conserved first and last residue. Fields, in order: V gene, J gene, CDR3 length, CDR3 protein.

TRBV19	TRBJ1-2	15	CASSSGWPPSYGYTF
TRBV28	TRBJ2-7	14	CASSSPDKTYEQYF
TRBV30	TRBJ2-4	15	CAWSGWPGVENIQYF
TRBV3-1/TRBV3-2	TRBJ2-7	14	CASSDDRGGYEQYF
TRBV6-1	TRBJ2-1	16	CASSETTGSSYNEQFF
TRBV28	TRBJ1-1	17	CASSRTGGSFLNTEAFF
TRBV5-1	TRBJ2-3	12	CASRESTDTQYF
TRBV5-6	TRBJ2-3	18	CASSFQSGPESSTDTQYF
TRBV5-6	TRBJ2-3	12	CASSRDSRTQYF
TRBV5-1	TRBJ1-1	13	CASTETGGTEAFF
TRBV3-1/TRBV3-2	TRBJ2-3	15	CASSPITSGPDTQYF
TRBV15	TRBJ2-1	15	CATRNGFDRVNEQFF
TRBV7-3	TRBJ1-1	13	CASSFYGQGQAFF
TRBV7-8	TRBJ2-2	15	CASSTDRGFTGELFF
TRBV3-1/TRBV3-2	TRBJ1-2	15	CASSQVGAQNYGYTF
TRBV19	TRBJ2-5	14	CASSIAGMGETQYF
TRBV9	TRBJ2-4	14	CASSPTTPGTIQYF
TRBV10-2	TRBJ1-1	16	CASRIQLMSMNTEAFF
TRBV27	TRBJ1-4	13	CASSSLGQEKLFF
TRBV27	TRBJ2-5	16	CASSTPSSGSGETQYF
TRBV7-3	TRBJ1-1	15	CASSPRVGENTEAFF
TRBV5-1	TRBJ1-2	13	CASSPDRTHGYTF
TRBV5-5	TRBJ1-2	13	CASSLVADYGYTF
TRBV9	TRBJ1-1	14	CASSVAQLNTEAFF
TRBV2	TRBJ2-7	13	CASSTSGSYEQYF
TRBV6-5	TRBJ2-7	14	CASSAETGGYEQYF
TRBV3-1/TRBV3-2	TRBJ2-7	15	CASSQESQGGNEQYF
TRBV5-4	TRBJ2-5	15	CASSLAGPPQETQYF
TRBV29-1	TRBJ2-3	14	CSVETGYSTDTQYF
TRBV7-9	TRBJ2-5	15	CASSRSGLTEETQYF
TRBV10-3	TRBJ1-4	13	CAISTGDNEKLFF
TRBV5-6	TRBJ2-2	16	CASSHTGGAYTGELFF
TRBV6-2/TRBV6-3	TRBJ2-3	14	CASSNGDITDTQYF
TRBV24-1	TRBJ2-1	16	CATSDPQGPAYNEQFF
TRBV12-5	TRBJ2-1	16	CASGFTSLRGGNEQFF
TRBV19	TRBJ1-6	16	CASSDQGGTYNSPLHF
TRBV6-5	TRBJ1-3	15	CASRTQGANGNTIYF
TRBV28	TRBJ2-1	16	CASNSKQGLPYNEQFF
TRBV12-5	TRBJ2-7	15	CASGWDSRNPYEQYF
TRBV28	TRBJ2-5	15	CASRVQGINAETQYF
TRBV30	TRBJ1-1	13	CAWSRGAETEAFF
TRBV4-3	TRBJ2-5	15	CASSQGGGLQETQYF
TRBV6-6	TRBJ1-1	13	CAARQGRATEAFF
TRBV2	TRBJ1-5	13	CASRGQAHQPQHF
TRBV30	TRBJ1-1	14	CAWRGQGVGTEAFF
TRBV24-1	TRBJ2-5	15	CATSQGLAGGETQYF
TRBV30	TRBJ1-5	14	CAWSAGDISQPQHF
TRBV9	TRBJ1-1	13	CASSLGGDTEAFF
TRBV5-6	TRBJ1-2	13	CASSLAGNYGYTF
TRBV4-3	TRBJ1-2	16	CASSQDSGELPHGYTF
TRBV19	TRBJ2-1	14	CASSIATPNNEQFF
TRBV4-1	TRBJ2-1	16	CASSPHPGLEAGEQFF